One and the same sample provided the 22 T cell receptor beta chains below, sequenced in a study of cytomegalovirus exposure and HLA in healthy donors. The PCR ran on 60 Vbeta and 13 Jbeta primers. The method was immunoSEQ multiplex PCR; TCRdb's version includes in-frame clones alone and lacks a portion of them. The data contain about 130,000 clones, roughly 77% of them seen just once; the ten biggest clones take up around 1%. Sequenced material: PBMCs. The receptors shown here come from a woman in her 30s in good health and CMV-seronegative.

This chain links TRBV6-1 with TRBJ1-5; D not certain. The CDR3 has 14 residues. V gave up 7 bases and J gave up 2 bases, with 12 bases separating them. CDR1 MNHNS and CDR2 SASEGT come from the germline V gene. The CDR3 spells CASKAGSGNQPQHF. The CDR3 DNA follows: TGTGCCAGCAAAGCGGGCTCTGGCAATCAGCCCCAGCATTTT.

The CDR3 reads CASSPWDSMNTEAFF. As DNA, the CDR3 is TGCGCCAGCAGCCCCTGGGACAGTATGAACACTGAAGCTTTCTTT. J is TRBJ1-1 and V is TRBV5-1; 7 nucleotides line up with TRBD1. The J segment lost 0 bases and the V segment lost 4 bases, leaving 6 bases of the junction unmatched. Germline V gene sequence: CDR1 SGHRS, CDR2 YFSETQ. The CDR3 consists of 15 residues.

This clone was counted between two and nine times. The chain employs TRBV7-3 and TRBJ2-5; TRBD2 matches at 12 bases. This CDR3 is 15 amino acids long. CDR1 and CDR2 (germline): SGHTA, FQGTGA. V lost 5 bases, J lost 4 bases, and 5 bases stayed unmatched. The CDR3 here is CASSPTSGSAETQYF. The CDR3 DNA is TGTGCCAGCAGCCCGACTAGCGGGAGTGCAGAGACCCAGTACTTC.

The CDR3 here is CASSLGQKYEAFF. In nucleotides, the CDR3 is TGTGCCAGCAGCTTAGGACAGAAATACGAAGCTTTCTTT. The rearrangement links TRBV7-9 to TRBJ1-1, with D perhaps TRBD1 (5 bases). Germline V gives CDR1 SEHNR, CDR2 FQNEAQ (reference sequence). Trimming left V 1 base short and J 8 bases short, with 11 bases between. This CDR3 spans 13 amino acids.

This clone has a single count. The chain recombines TRBV25-1 with TRBJ2-2; perhaps TRBD1 as D (6 bases). The germline CDR1 and CDR2 sequences are MGHDK and SYGVNS. V was pared by 4 bases and J by 7 bases, with 10 bases between. This CDR3 contains 13 residues. CDR3 residues: CASSVPGVGELFF. The CDR3 coding sequence is TGTGCCAGCAGTGTGCCAGGGGTCGGGGAGCTGTTTTTT.

The J gene is TRBJ1-2, the V gene TRBV9; 7 bases map to TRBD1. CDR3 length equals 14 residues. CDR1 is SGDLS and CDR2 is YYNGEE in the germline V gene. J lost 8 bases, V lost 4 bases, and 11 bases had no gene match. CDR3 in DNA: TGTGCCAGCAGCCCCCCTGTAGGGGGCCAAGGCTACACCTTC. It is translated as CASSPPVGGQGYTF.

The V call is TRBV5-6, the J call TRBJ1-1; a possible D gene is TRBD1 (5 bases). Germline V gene sequence: CDR1 SGHDT, CDR2 YYEEEE. V lost 6 bases and J lost 1, with 16 bases in between. The CDR3 contains 15 residues. CDR3 in amino acids: CASTWGPGPNTEAFF. The CDR3, as DNA: TGTGCCAGCACCTGGGGTCCAGGGCCGAACACTGAAGCTTTCTTT.

The chain combines TRBV7-6 with TRBJ2-1; 9 bases are shared with TRBD2. The CDR3 contains 16 residues. Germline-derived CDR1 and CDR2 are SGHVS and FNYEAQ. Trimming took 4 bases from V and 7 from J; bases not matched to a gene: 11. CDR3 coding DNA: TGTGCCAGCAGCTCCGCCTTAGCGGGGGCGGGGAATGAGCAGTTCTTC. Its translation is CASSSALAGAGNEQFF.

The gene calls are TRBV6-5 and TRBJ2-3, with D maybe TRBD1 (6 bases). Germline V gene sequence: CDR1 MNHEY, CDR2 SVGAGI. V lost 1 base and J 5 bases, leaving 13 bases between the germline ends. This CDR3 contains 15 residues. The CDR3 here is CASSYWDTGLDTQYF. The CDR3, as DNA: TGTGCCAGCAGTTACTGGGATACAGGGTTAGATACGCAGTATTTT.

This sequence joins TRBV19 and TRBJ2-1; TRBD1 matches at 7 bases. The CDR3 extends over 14 amino acids. CDR1 LNHDA and CDR2 SQIVND come from the germline V gene (reference sequence). V lost 3 bases to trimming and J lost 4 bases; unmatched junction nucleotides: 3. The chain's CDR3 is CASSMIQGYNEQFF. Here the CDR3 DNA reads TGTGCCAGTAGTATGATACAGGGGTACAATGAGCAGTTCTTC.

The chain employs TRBV27 and TRBJ2-7; a possible D gene is TRBD2 (6 bases). The CDR3 spans 14 residues. Between the trimmed V and J ends, which lost 7 bases and 7 bases, there was a span of 20 bases. Germline V CDR1 and CDR2: MNHEY, SMNVEV (reference sequence). CDR3 bases: TGTGCCAGCAAAGGGGACTTTATCGCCTCAGAGCAGTACTTC. Its translation: CASKGDFIASEQYF.

This rearrangement joins TRBV21-1 to TRBJ2-1; the table's D call TRBD2 went unverified against the DNA. TRBV21-1 is a pseudogene. The CDR3 is made up of 18 amino acids. Here the CDR3 reads CASSKSETSRGRIDEQFF. The CDR3 DNA is TGTGCCAGCAGCAAAAGTGAGACTAGCAGAGGGAGGATCGATGAGCAGTTCTTC.

The chain joins TRBV11-3 to TRBJ2-1, with TRBD1 matching 7 bases. Germline CDR1 reads SGHNT; CDR2 reads YENEEA. J lost 7 bases, V lost 1 base, and 1 base had no gene match. The CDR3 is 13 residues long. For the CDR3, the DNA is TGTGCCAGCAGCTTAGTCAGGGGGAATGAGCAGTTCTTC. Translation gives CASSLVRGNEQFF.

This chain joins TRBV5-4 and TRBJ1-2; 9 bases agree with TRBD1. With 2 bases clipped from V and 7 bases from J, the junction kept 6 bases outside the gene matches. CDR3 size: 14 residues. Germline-derived CDR1 and CDR2 are SGHNT and YYREEE (reference sequence). CDR3 in DNA: TGTGCCAGCAGCTTCGACAGGGGGTGGGGTGGCTACACCTTC. Amino acids: CASSFDRGWGGYTF.

The CDR3 sequence: CASSTTGSPRGYEQYF. The CDR3 DNA reads as TGTGCCAGTAGTACTACAGGGAGCCCGAGGGGGTACGAGCAGTACTTC. The gene calls are TRBV19 and TRBJ2-7; TRBD1 is a possible D gene (6 bases). This CDR3 has 16 amino acids. Per the germline V gene, CDR1 is LNHDA and CDR2 is SQIVND (reference sequence). The V end was cut by 4 bases, the J end by 4 bases, with 20 bases between.

This chain uses TRBV5-4 with TRBJ2-5; 8 nucleotides align to TRBD1. Germline lookup yields CDR1 SGHNT and CDR2 YYREEE (reference sequence). V trimming: 1 base; J trimming: 5 bases; junction bases outside the gene matches: 4. The CDR3 totals 14 residues. The CDR3 DNA reads TGTGCCAGCAGCTTGCCAGGGGGCCGTGAGACCCAGTACTTC. This translates into CASSLPGGRETQYF.

The chain links TRBV13 to TRBJ1-2; D is unresolved. The CDR3 totals 13 residues. V shed 1 base and J shed 3 bases, with 6 bases lying between them. The germline V gene has CDR1 PRHDT and CDR2 FYEKMQ (reference sequence). CDR3 sequence: CASSLARDYGYTF. DNA of the CDR3: TGTGCCAGCAGCTTAGCCCGAGACTATGGCTACACCTTC.

J is TRBJ2-5 and V is TRBV5-1; D is perhaps TRBD2 (5 bases). The CDR3 extends over 13 amino acids. V lost 0 bases, J lost 5 bases, and 8 bases lay in between. Germline V gives CDR1 SGHRS, CDR2 YFSETQ. The CDR3 spells CASSLGGLETQYF. CDR3 sequence (DNA): TGCGCCAGCAGCTTGGGAGGGTTGGAGACCCAGTACTTC.

This chain links TRBV7-6 with TRBJ2-5, with TRBD2 identical over 8 bases. Germline loops: CDR1 SGHVS, CDR2 FNYEAQ. This CDR3 is built from 10 residues. Trimming removed 11 bases from V and 5 bases from J; junction bases left unmatched: 1. This CDR3 reads CASGGETQYF. The DNA for the CDR3 is TGTGCCTCGGGGGGGGAGACCCAGTACTTC. Together with reference TRBV7-6 and TRBJ2-5, the CDR3 gives the full variable domain: GAGVSQSPRYKVTKRGQDVALRCDPISGHVSLYWYRQALGQGPEFLTYFNYEAQQDKSGLPNDRFSAERPEGSISTLTIQRTEQRDSAMYRCASGGETQYFGPGTRLLVL.

This sequence joins TRBV27 and TRBJ2-7; 9 nucleotides line up with TRBD1. From germline, CDR1 is MNHEY and CDR2 SMNVEV (reference sequence). The CDR3 is 11 amino acids. V was clipped by 10 bases and J by 8 bases; unmatched bases: 6. The CDR3: CANPDRGKQYF. CDR3 in DNA: TGTGCCAACCCTGACAGGGGGAAGCAGTACTTC.

The gene calls are TRBV7-9 and TRBJ2-3; D uncertain. Deletions cut 4 bases from V and 5 bases from J, with 7 bases between. The CDR3 is made up of 12 amino acids. Germline CDR1 and CDR2: SEHNR and FQNEAQ (reference sequence). This chain's CDR3 is CASSYTQDTQYF. In DNA, the CDR3 is TGTGCCAGCAGCTATACTCAAGATACGCAGTATTTT.

This chain uses TRBV5-4 with TRBJ2-1, with 7 bases that match TRBD2. From germline, CDR1 is SGHNT and CDR2 YYREEE (reference sequence). The V and J ends lost 6 bases and 1 base, in that order; junction bases with no gene match: 7. The CDR3 has 15 amino acids. The chain's CDR3 is CASTKWGGSYNEQFF. CDR3 nucleotides: TGTGCCAGCACCAAATGGGGGGGGTCCTACAATGAGCAGTTCTTC.